This TCR beta chain was recovered during a study of blood T cell repertoires in COVID-19. This clone was seen a handful of times. Here immunoSEQ multiplex PCR was the method, and the copy in TCRdb shows in-frame clones only, minus some. The sample includes 260,000 or so clones, 85% of them seen just once. Per the germline V gene, CDR1 is SGHTA and CDR2 is FQGNSA. CDR3 length: 17 residues. Between the trimmed V and J ends, which lost 1 base and 0 bases, there was a span of 15 bases. The J gene is TRBJ1-1, the V gene TRBV7-2; D is possibly TRBD1 (5 bases). The source of this sequence is a woman aged 45-59 years who had recovered from COVID-19. The source material was PBMCs or T cells enriched from blood (not recorded which). CDR3 loop: CASSLGGLAGLNTEAFF. CDR3 bases: TGTGCCAGCAGCTTAGGGGGTCTGGCAGGGTTGAACACTGAAGCTTTCTTT.